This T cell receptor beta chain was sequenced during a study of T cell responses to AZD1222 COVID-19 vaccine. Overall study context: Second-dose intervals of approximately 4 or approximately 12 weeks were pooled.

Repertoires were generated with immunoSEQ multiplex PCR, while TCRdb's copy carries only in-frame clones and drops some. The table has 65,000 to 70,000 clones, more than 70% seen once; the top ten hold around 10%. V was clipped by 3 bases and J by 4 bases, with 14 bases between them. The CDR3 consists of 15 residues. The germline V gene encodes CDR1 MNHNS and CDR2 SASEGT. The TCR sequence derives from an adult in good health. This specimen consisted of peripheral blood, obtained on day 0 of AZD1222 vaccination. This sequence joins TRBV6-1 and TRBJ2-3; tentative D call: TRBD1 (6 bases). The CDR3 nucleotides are TGTGCCAGCAGTGAGCAAGCAGGGGCATCAGATACGCAGTATTTT. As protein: CASSEQAGASDTQYF.